This T cell receptor beta chain was identified during a study of OX40 agonist ivuxolimab in advanced cancers. On the study more broadly: Patients received ivuxolimab, an intravenous treatment, every 2 weeks at 0.01 to 10 mg/kg. Subjects had a mean age of about 60 years, with a range of about 23 to 85; roughly 83% were male. It was permissible to have had prior anti-PD-1, anti-PD-L1 or anti-CTLA-4 therapy, and around 41% had some. Points from the study as a whole: In a subset of nonresponders, normalized T-cell clonal expansion was also low.

Here immunoSEQ multiplex PCR was the method, and the copy in TCRdb shows in-frame clones only, minus some. The data show tens of thousands of clones, nearly 85% seen once. For this clone: What it binds is not known.

This CDR3 contains 13 residues. Trimming left V 3 bases short and J 5 bases short, with 11 bases between. Germline CDR1 reads KGHSH; CDR2 reads LQKENI. The rearrangement links TRBV18 to TRBJ2-7; no clear D gene. This sequence originates from an adult with an advanced solid tumor such as melanoma, head and neck, liver or kidney cancer. Sequences were derived from CD4+ or CD8+ T cells sorted from blood, sampled in a trial of the OX40 agonist ivuxolimab. CDR3 bases: TGTGCCAGCTCACCTAGTGGGTACGACGAGCAGTACTTC. This encodes CASSPSGYDEQYF.